Listed here is a single TCR beta chain. The CDR3 has 15 amino acids. The V and J ends lost 5 bases and 2 bases, in that order; junction bases with no gene match: 6. CDR1 and CDR2 from the germline V gene are MNHEY and SMNVEV (reference sequence). This specimen comes from a study of T cell responses to AZD1222 COVID-19 vaccine. Here immunoSEQ multiplex PCR was the method, and the copy in TCRdb shows in-frame clones only, minus some. Seen here are 95,000 to 110,000 clones, about 85% observed once, and the top ten hold less than 6%. The receptor's source is an adult who received the AZD1222 COVID-19 vaccine. The sample in question was peripheral blood, obtained 28 days after the second AZD1222 dose. V gene TRBV27 combines with J gene TRBJ2-1; TRBD1 agrees at 7 bases. CDR3 coding DNA: TGTGCCAGCAGTCAAGACAGGGTGGCCTACAATGAGCAGTTCTTC. It codes for CASSQDRVAYNEQFF.